This entry lists 27 T cell receptor beta chains sequenced from one sample in a study of blood T cell repertoires in COVID-19 (TCRdb year 2020). The method was the immunoSEQ multiplex PCR assay. The immuneACCESS repertoire file appears here via TCRdb, limited to in-frame rearrangements. These files lack a portion of the clones; in checked studies, under half of the deficit traces to unresolved V genes, and the cause of the others is not known. The sample profile shows approximately 220,000 clones; roughly 84% of them were found once. Of the sample, roughly 6.2% is held by the ten largest clones. The sequencing sample was made of PBMCs or T cells enriched from blood (not recorded which). The source of these receptors is a middle-aged woman who had recovered from COVID-19.

The chain couples TRBV12-5 to TRBJ2-3; the match to TRBD1 covers 7 bases. CDR3 length: 13 residues. Germline-derived CDR1 and CDR2 are LGHNT and FRNRAP. J lost 8 bases, V lost 0 bases, and 2 bases had no gene match. The DNA of the CDR3 is TGTGCTAGTGGTTTGGTGGGACAGTCTACGCAGTATTTT. Translated: CASGLVGQSTQYF.

V gene TRBV28 combines with J gene TRBJ2-3; D might be TRBD2 (6 bases). CDR1 and CDR2 from the germline V gene are MDHEN and SYDVKM. The CDR3 totals 13 residues. The ends were cut back, 3 bases at V and 7 bases at J, with 11 bases in the middle. In DNA, the CDR3 is TGTGCCAGCAGTTTTGGTAGCGGCTATACGCAGTATTTT. It yields the protein CASSFGSGYTQYF.

This sequence joins TRBV6-5 and TRBJ1-1; D not resolved. The CDR3 is 13 residues long. Trimming left V 5 bases short and J 1 base short, with 8 bases between. CDR1 and CDR2 from the germline V gene are MNHEY and SVGAGI. CDR3 protein: CASSPTQNTEAFF. DNA for the CDR3: TGTGCCAGCAGTCCGACACAGAACACTGAAGCTTTCTTT.

The chain is built from TRBV6-5 and TRBJ1-2; perhaps TRBD1 as D (6 bases). The V end lost 5 bases, the J end lost 4 bases, and 14 bases lay between the germline ends. Germline assignment: CDR1 MNHEY and CDR2 SVGAGI. The CDR3 is 14 residues long. Here the CDR3 reads CASSPRQARYGYTF. The CDR3 DNA sequence: TGTGCCAGCAGTCCCCGACAGGCCCGCTATGGCTACACCTTC.

The V gene is TRBV2, the J gene TRBJ1-3; TRBD1 might be the D (6 bases). V was clipped by 7 bases and J by 7 bases, with 20 bases between them. In germline, CDR1 is SNHLY, CDR2 FYNNEI. The CDR3 covers 15 residues. CDR3 in amino acids: CASTPSSGGANTIYF. CDR3 DNA sequence: TGTGCCAGCACCCCCTCCTCTGGGGGGGCCAACACCATATATTTT.

The chain links TRBV11-3 to TRBJ2-1; 8 bases match TRBD2. Germline V gene data show CDR1 as SGHNT and CDR2 as YENEEA. V lost 5 bases and J lost 6; bases outside the gene matches: 9. This CDR3 has 15 amino acids. The CDR3 nucleotides read TGTGCCAGCAGCCACAGACTAGCGCGGGCCAATGAGCAGTTCTTC. Translation gives CASSHRLARANEQFF. The whole variable domain, filled in from reference TRBV11-3 and TRBJ2-1, reads EAGVVQSPRYKIIEKKQPVAFWCNPISGHNTLYWYLQNLGQGPELLIRYENEEAVDDSQLPKDRFSAERLKGVDSTLKIQPAELGDSAVYLCASSHRLARANEQFFGPGTRLTVL.

The chain carries TRBV21-1 and TRBJ1-2; TRBD1, the table's D call, was not compared with the DNA. TRBV21-1 is a pseudogene segment. The CDR3 runs to 14 residues. The DNA of the CDR3 is TGTGCCAGCTTCTACAAAGGCAGGGGGCTTCGCTACACCTTC. This encodes CASFYKGRGLRYTF.

The rearrangement uses TRBV6-2 or TRBV6-3 and TRBJ2-1; 9 bases match TRBD2. Germline V gives CDR1 MNHEY, CDR2 SVGEGT. This CDR3 comprises 18 residues. The V segment lost 0 bases and the J segment 1 base; nucleotides outside the gene matches: 7. The CDR3 DNA sequence: TGTGCCAGCAGTTACTCCGTGGTAGCGGGAGTATCCTACAATGAGCAGTTCTTC. This encodes CASSYSVVAGVSYNEQFF.

V usage is TRBV6-1 and J usage is TRBJ2-5; a weak D match, TRBD2 (5 bases). The CDR3 is made up of 14 amino acids. Trimming took 1 base from V and 4 from J, leaving 10 bases between them. Germline V lookup: CDR1 MNHNS, CDR2 SASEGT. The CDR3 here is CASSEEPRGETQYF. The DNA of the CDR3 is TGTGCCAGCAGTGAAGAGCCCCGGGGAGAGACCCAGTACTTC.

This chain connects TRBV5-1 to TRBJ2-7; D call uncertain. Germline CDR1 SGHRS, CDR2 YFSETQ. The CDR3 sequence is 13 residues long. The V and J ends lost 2 bases and 4 bases respectively, with 10 bases between them. Written as DNA, the CDR3 is TGCGCCAGCAGCTTTGACATACGGTACGAGCAGTACTTC. Translated, it gives CASSFDIRYEQYF.

The rearrangement joins TRBV5-1 to TRBJ2-2; D not certain. Germline V CDR1 and CDR2: SGHRS, YFSETQ. V was clipped by 2 bases and J by 4 bases, with 9 bases between them. This CDR3 comprises 14 residues. The CDR3: CASSFVTVTGELFF. CDR3 DNA sequence: TGCGCCAGCAGCTTTGTCACAGTCACCGGGGAGCTGTTTTTT.

This chain connects TRBV27 to TRBJ2-1; D is unclear. The germline V and J ends were trimmed by 2 bases and 7 bases, with 6 bases remaining between them. Germline loops: CDR1 MNHEY, CDR2 SMNVEV (reference sequence). The CDR3 runs 12 residues. CDR3 in amino acids: CASSLNSNEQFF. CDR3 DNA sequence: TGTGCCAGCAGTTTAAACAGTAATGAGCAGTTCTTC.

This sequence joins TRBV19 and TRBJ1-1; 8 positions agree with TRBD1. V lost 4 bases and J lost 5; bases outside the gene matches: 6. This CDR3 has 14 residues. The germline V gene has CDR1 LNHDA and CDR2 SQIVND (reference sequence). The CDR3 sequence is CASSTSRGQTEAFF. The DNA of the CDR3 is TGTGCCAGTAGTACATCCAGGGGGCAAACTGAAGCTTTCTTT.

The V gene is TRBV5-1, the J gene TRBJ1-1; no definite D call. The CDR3 length is 13 residues. Germline V gene lookup returns CDR1 SGHRS and CDR2 YFSETQ. V lost 7 bases and J 1 base, leaving 11 bases between the germline ends. CDR3 amino acids: CASGKSGNTEAFF. CDR3 nucleotide sequence: TGCGCCAGCGGCAAATCGGGGAACACTGAAGCTTTCTTT.

The V and J genes are TRBV7-2 and TRBJ2-7; 8 bases line up with TRBD1. The length of the CDR3 is 15 residues. Germline trimming cut 1 base from V and 1 base from J; bases unmatched to any gene: 3. Germline V gene sequence: CDR1 SGHTA, CDR2 FQGNSA. CDR3 sequence (DNA): TGTGCCAGCAGCTTAGGGACAGGGCATTCCTACGAGCAGTACGTC. Translating it yields CASSLGTGHSYEQYV.

The V and J genes are TRBV11-2 and TRBJ2-5, with 7 bases matching TRBD1. Germline V gives CDR1 SGHAT, CDR2 FQNNGV. The CDR3 has 15 residues. J lost 1 base, V lost 5 bases, and 7 bases had no gene match. The CDR3 reads CASSPGQSLQETQYF. CDR3 DNA: TGTGCCAGCAGCCCGGGACAGTCGCTCCAAGAGACCCAGTACTTC.

In nucleotides, the CDR3 is TGTGCCAGCGGCAAAAACCAGGGTGGCACTGAAGCTTTCTTT. Translating it yields CASGKNQGGTEAFF. The chain has TRBV7-9 and TRBJ1-1, with D tentatively TRBD1 (5 bases). The CDR3 has 14 amino acids. Germline V gene data show CDR1 as SEHNR and CDR2 as FQNEAQ (reference sequence). V was trimmed by 8 bases and J by 4 bases, leaving 17 bases between them. Full variable domain (missing parts from reference TRBV7-9 and TRBJ1-1): DTGVSQNPRHKITKRGQNVTFRCDPISEHNRLYWYRQTLGQGPEFLTYFQNEAQLEKSRLLSDRFSAERPKGSFSTLEIQRTEQGDSAMYLCASGKNQGGTEAFFGQGTRLTVV.

This clone was seen a handful of times. The J gene is TRBJ1-2, the V gene TRBV28; D ambiguous. The CDR3 loop spans 12 amino acids. CDR1 and CDR2 (germline): MDHEN, SYDVKM. The V end was cut by 3 bases, the J end by 7 bases, with 9 bases between. The CDR3 DNA follows: TGTGCCAGCAGTTTGGCAGGAGGTGGCTACACCTTC. Translation gives CASSLAGGGYTF.

V and J are TRBV5-1 and TRBJ2-7; D might be TRBD2 (5 bases). Between the trimmed V and J ends, which lost 0 bases and 2 bases, there was a span of 12 bases. Germline assignment: CDR1 SGHRS and CDR2 YFSETQ. The CDR3 sequence is 15 residues long. CDR3 sequence (DNA): TGCGCCAGCAGCTTGGAAGGAGGACCCCCCTACGAGCAGTACTTC. The encoded protein is CASSLEGGPPYEQYF.

The chain couples TRBV27 to TRBJ2-7, with D possibly being TRBD1 (5 bases). CDR1 is MNHEY, CDR2 SMNVEV, per germline (reference sequence). The length of the CDR3 is 16 residues. The V end was cut by 6 bases, the J end by 0 bases, with 18 bases between. The CDR3 DNA reads as TGTGCCAGCAGGAAGGGGTTTTCAGAGAGCTCCTACGAGCAGTACTTC. As protein: CASRKGFSESSYEQYF.

This clone was detected only once. V gene TRBV5-5 combines with J gene TRBJ2-7, with 10 bases fitting TRBD2. The germline gives CDR1 SGHKS, CDR2 YYEKEE (reference sequence). The CDR3 consists of 18 residues. The J segment lost 2 bases and the V segment lost 2 bases, leaving 13 bases of the junction unmatched. DNA for the CDR3: TGTGCCAGCAGCTTCGCGTCTAGCGGGAGAGGGGCCACCTACGAGCAGTACTTC. Protein product: CASSFASSGRGATYEQYF.

This chain uses TRBV19 with TRBJ1-6, with unresolved D. The germline V gene encodes CDR1 LNHDA and CDR2 SQIVND (reference sequence). With 2 bases removed from V and 10 bases from J, the gap between germline ends came to 21 bases. This CDR3 has 17 amino acids. The CDR3 spells CASSIPPEGVGGSPLHF. The CDR3 DNA sequence: TGTGCCAGTAGTATACCCCCAGAGGGAGTCGGTGGATCACCCCTCCACTTT.

V gene TRBV28 combines with J gene TRBJ2-1, with D unclear. From germline, CDR1 is MDHEN and CDR2 SYDVKM. There are 15 residues in the CDR3. V was trimmed by 5 bases and J by 0 bases, leaving 11 bases between them. CDR3 in DNA: TGTGCCAGCAGTCCTTCACATCTCTCCTACAATGAGCAGTTCTTC. It yields the protein CASSPSHLSYNEQFF.

The chain joins TRBV7-2 to TRBJ1-6, with 7 bases lining up with TRBD1. The CDR3 is 16 amino acids. The trim removed 2 bases at V and 5 bases at J, leaving 6 bases unmatched. Germline V gene lookup returns CDR1 SGHTA and CDR2 FQGNSA. In DNA form, the CDR3 reads TGTGCCAGCAGCTTAAGGGGGCAGGGCGATAATTCACCCCTCCACTTT. Amino acid sequence: CASSLRGQGDNSPLHF.

This chain links TRBV5-1 with TRBJ1-3, with TRBD1 matching 8 bases. The CDR3 contains 18 residues. V shed 4 bases and J 0 bases; nucleotides not matched to a gene: 12. In germline, CDR1 is SGHRS, CDR2 YFSETQ. CDR3 sequence (DNA): TGCGCCAGCAGCCTGGACTTACGGACAGGGACCTCTGGAAACACCATATATTTT. Translating it yields CASSLDLRTGTSGNTIYF.

This clone was seen more than once but under ten times. This chain joins TRBV14 and TRBJ2-7; the match to TRBD1 covers 7 bases. V lost 2 bases, J lost 3 bases, and 4 bases stayed unmatched. The CDR3 is 14 residues long. CDR1 SGHDN and CDR2 FVKESK come from the germline V gene. The CDR3 nucleotides read TGTGCCAGCAGCCAAAGGGGGCAGTACTACGAGCAGTACTTC. The encoded protein is CASSQRGQYYEQYF.

The J gene is TRBJ2-7, the V gene TRBV6-5, with no clear D. V shed 0 bases and J shed 2 bases, with 5 bases lying between them. Per germline, CDR1 MNHEY and CDR2 SVGAGI. The CDR3 totals 13 residues. The CDR3 region has the DNA TGTGCCAGCAGTTACTCTGGCCCCTACGAGCAGTACGTC. It specifies CASSYSGPYEQYV.